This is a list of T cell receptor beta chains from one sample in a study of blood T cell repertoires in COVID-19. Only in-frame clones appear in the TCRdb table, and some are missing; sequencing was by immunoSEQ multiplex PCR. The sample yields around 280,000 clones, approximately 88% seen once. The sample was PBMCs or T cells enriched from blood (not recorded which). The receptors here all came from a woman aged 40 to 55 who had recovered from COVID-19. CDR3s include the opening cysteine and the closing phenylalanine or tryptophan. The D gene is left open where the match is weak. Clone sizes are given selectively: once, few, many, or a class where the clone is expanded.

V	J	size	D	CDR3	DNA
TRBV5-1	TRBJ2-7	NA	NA	CASSLVQGAYEQYF	TGCGCCAGCAGCTTGGTCCAGGGCGCCTACGAGCAGTACTTC
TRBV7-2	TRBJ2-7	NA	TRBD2	CASSPGLADIYEQYF	TGTGCCAGCAGCCCGGGACTAGCCGATATCTACGAGCAGTACTTC
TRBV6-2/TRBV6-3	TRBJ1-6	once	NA	CASSLRGGLGGPPLHF	TGTGCCAGCAGTCTACGGGGGGGTCTCGGAGGACCACCCCTCCACTTT
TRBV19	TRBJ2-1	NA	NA	CASTGTPYNEQFF	TGTGCCAGTACCGGGACACCGTATAATGAGCAGTTCTTC
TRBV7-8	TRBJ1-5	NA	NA	CASSSPQGLSNQPQHF	TGTGCCAGCAGCTCTCCACAGGGTTTAAGCAATCAGCCCCAGCATTTT
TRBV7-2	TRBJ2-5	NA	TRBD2	CASSFMGLADPETQYF	TGTGCCAGCAGCTTCATGGGACTAGCGGACCCGGAGACCCAGTACTTC
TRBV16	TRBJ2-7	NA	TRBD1	CASSHSDRVVTYEQYF	TGTGCCAGCAGCCATTCCGACAGGGTGGTCACCTACGAGCAGTACTTC
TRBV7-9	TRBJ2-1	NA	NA	CASSWELAGPSNEQFF	TGTGCCAGCAGCTGGGAGCTCGCGGGGCCCTCCAATGAGCAGTTCTTC
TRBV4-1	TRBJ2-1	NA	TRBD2	CASSQPALREGYNEQFF	TGCGCCAGCAGCCAACCAGCCTTGCGGGAGGGGTACAATGAGCAGTTCTTC
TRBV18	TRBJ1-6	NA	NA	CASSPSHRVNSPLHF	TGTGCCAGCTCACCATCTCACAGGGTGAATTCACCCCTCCACTTT
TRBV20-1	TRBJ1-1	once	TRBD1	CSGTGDTEAFF	TGCAGCGGGACAGGGGACACTGAAGCTTTCTTT
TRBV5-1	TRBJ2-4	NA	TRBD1	CASSLGGQGRNIQYF	TGCGCCAGCAGCTTGGGGGGACAGGGACGGAACATTCAGTACTTC
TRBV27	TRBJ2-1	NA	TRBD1	CASSHRQGLSYNEQFF	TGTGCCAGCAGTCACAGACAGGGATTGTCCTACAATGAGCAGTTCTTC
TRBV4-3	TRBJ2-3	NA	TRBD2	CASSQDRGGTSTDTQYF	TGCGCCAGCAGCCAAGATCGGGGGGGTACTAGCACAGATACGCAGTATTTT
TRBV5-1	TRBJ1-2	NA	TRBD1	CASSQGQGVGGYTF	TGCGCCAGCAGCCAGGGACAGGGAGTGGGTGGCTACACCTTC
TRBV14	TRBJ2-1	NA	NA	CASSQGAYYEQFF	TGTGCCAGCAGCCAAGGGGCCTACTATGAGCAGTTCTTC
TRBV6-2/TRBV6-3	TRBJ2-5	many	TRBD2	CASSYRSRERETQYF	TGTGCCAGCAGTTACCGCTCGCGGGAGAGGGAGACCCAGTACTTC
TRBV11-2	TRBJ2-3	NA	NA	CASSLGGLSTDTQYF	TGTGCCAGCAGCCTAGGGGGGCTAAGCACAGATACGCAGTATTTT
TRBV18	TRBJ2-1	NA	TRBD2	CASSFGSSGSNEQFF	TGTGCCAGCTCATTTGGTTCTAGCGGGAGCAATGAGCAGTTCTTC
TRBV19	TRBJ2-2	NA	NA	CASSEGAYPGELFF	TGTGCCAGTAGTGAGGGAGCGTATCCCGGGGAGCTGTTTTTT
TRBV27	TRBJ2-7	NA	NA	CASSTGSSYEQYF	TGTGCCAGCAGTACAGGGAGTTCCTACGAGCAGTACTTC